A single sample is the source of the 15 T cell receptor beta chains below, sequenced in a study of T-cell reconstitution after alpha-beta-depleted transplantation in children. The TCRbeta library was prepared with unique molecular identifiers. TCRdb re-derived calls from the PCR reads in MiXCR, one entry per CDR3 protein. The profile shows about 400,000 distinct CDR3 sequences, roughly 21% of them singletons. Sequenced material: PBMCs from the stem cell graft donor, taken from the stem cell graft. The origin of the receptors is a human donor who donated a stem cell graft to a child with acute myeloid leukemia.

The chain links TRBV3-1 to TRBJ2-1, with 8 bases aligning to TRBD2. V trimming: 4 bases; J trimming: 2 bases; junction bases outside the gene matches: 13. Germline V lookup: CDR1 LGHDT, CDR2 YNNKEL (reference sequence). This CDR3 has 18 residues. CDR3 sequence reads: CASSPPSMAGGPYNEQFF. The CDR3 DNA reads TGTGCCAGCAGCCCTCCATCTATGGCGGGGGGCCCCTACAATGAGCAGTTCTTC.

The V and J genes are TRBV7-9 and TRBJ2-5, with 9 bases identical to TRBD2. V lost 5 bases, J lost 5 bases, and 3 bases stayed unmatched. The germline CDR1 and CDR2 sequences are SEHNR and FQNEAQ (reference sequence). The CDR3 loop spans 13 amino acids. The chain's CDR3 is CASSPSGIETQYF. CDR3 DNA: TGTGCCAGCAGCCCTAGCGGGATTGAGACCCAGTACTTC.

V is TRBV28 and J is TRBJ1-2; D is possibly TRBD1 (5 bases). The CDR3 is 12 amino acids. CDR1 MDHEN and CDR2 SYDVKM come from the germline V gene. The V end lost 3 bases, the J end lost 7 bases, and 9 bases lay between the germline ends. CDR3 DNA: TGTGCCAGCAGTTTCCGACAGTCTGGCTACACCTTC. As protein: CASSFRQSGYTF.

At least ten counts were recorded for this clonotype. V is TRBV20-1 and J is TRBJ2-1; no reliable D call. Between the trimmed V and J ends, which lost 0 bases and 9 bases, there was a span of 15 bases. This CDR3 contains 14 residues. The germline CDR1 and CDR2 sequences are DFQATT and SNEGSKA (reference sequence). The CDR3 is CSARDMLSRPEQFF. CDR3 nucleotides: TGCAGTGCTAGAGATATGCTAAGCAGGCCTGAGCAGTTCTTC.

Many counts were recorded for this clonotype. The chain joins TRBV28 to TRBJ2-7; 8 nucleotides line up with TRBD1. The CDR3 covers 16 residues. From germline, CDR1 is MDHEN and CDR2 SYDVKM. J gave up 0 bases and V 6 bases, and 10 bases lay outside the gene matches. The CDR3 DNA is TGTGCCAGCAGCCCCGCCGGACAGGGTATCTCCTACGAGCAGTACTTC. It yields the protein CASSPAGQGISYEQYF.

This clonotype has more than one count but fewer than ten. This chain connects TRBV20-1 to TRBJ1-2; D gene ambiguous. Germline V CDR1 and CDR2: DFQATT, SNEGSKA (reference sequence). V was pared by 5 bases and J by 3 bases, with 13 bases between. The CDR3 contains 13 residues. CDR3 protein: CSASGIGDYGYTF. Here the CDR3 DNA reads TGCAGTGCTTCCGGGATCGGCGACTATGGCTACACCTTC.

The V and J genes are TRBV2 and TRBJ2-1; tentatively, D is TRBD1 (6 bases). Germline V gene sequence: CDR1 SNHLY, CDR2 FYNNEI. The length of the CDR3 is 14 residues. Trimming removed 11 bases from V and 5 bases from J, with 19 bases in between. CDR3: CAQPAVGTNNEQFF. The CDR3 coding sequence is TGTGCCCAGCCGGCTGTCGGGACAAACAATGAGCAGTTCTTC.

This clonotype has at least ten counts. The junction does not match germline at one end; this may be a read error. The V gene is TRBV12-3 or TRBV12-4, the J gene TRBJ2-1; D remains ambiguous. The CDR3 contains 11 residues. This chain's CDR3 is CASSLGYEQFF. The CDR3 region has the DNA TGTGCCAGCAGCTTAGGTTATGAGCAGTTCTTC.

This clonotype was counted at least ten times. The chain couples TRBV28 to TRBJ2-3, with 7 nucleotides matching TRBD1. From germline, CDR1 is MDHEN and CDR2 SYDVKM. Unmatched junction bases numbered 8, after V lost 6 bases and J lost 2 bases. The CDR3 is made up of 15 amino acids. Written as DNA, the CDR3 is TGTGCCAGCAGGAAGACGGGACAGATCACAGATACGCAGTATTTT. Translation: CASRKTGQITDTQYF.

This rearrangement joins TRBV12-3 or TRBV12-4 to TRBJ1-5; the match to TRBD1 covers 9 bases. The CDR3 runs 14 residues. Trimming at V came to 3 bases and at J to 7 bases, leaving 4 bases not matched to a gene. The CDR3 bases are TGTGCCAGCAGTTTTCGGACAGGGGTGCAGCCCCAGCATTTT. Its translation: CASSFRTGVQPQHF.

This clonotype was observed a handful of times. V and J are TRBV27 and TRBJ2-1; TRBD2 aligns across 11 bases. After removal of 4 bases from V and 7 bases from J, the junction contained 6 bases not matched to a gene. Germline V CDR1 and CDR2: MNHEY, SMNVEV (reference sequence). This CDR3 has 15 amino acids. The CDR3 region is CASSYPGLAGNEQFF. The DNA of the CDR3 is TGTGCCAGCAGTTACCCTGGACTAGCGGGTAATGAGCAGTTCTTC.

This clonotype was observed a handful of times. V and J are TRBV13 and TRBJ2-7; 10 bases agree with TRBD2. Germline values: CDR1 PRHDT, CDR2 FYEKMQ (reference sequence). CDR3 length: 16 amino acids. After removal of 5 bases from V and 4 bases from J, the junction contained 11 bases not matched to a gene. CDR3 residues: CASSPRGPSGRYEQYF. DNA for the CDR3: TGTGCCAGCAGCCCCCGGGGGCCTAGCGGGAGATACGAGCAGTACTTC.

V and J are TRBV5-1 and TRBJ2-7; 12 bases match TRBD1. The CDR3 is 16 amino acids. With 0 bases clipped from V and 7 bases from J, the junction kept 8 bases outside the gene matches. Looked up from germline, CDR1 is SGHRS and CDR2 is YFSETQ. The CDR3, as DNA: TGCGCCAGCAGCTTGGGTGTGGGACAGGGGGCGCGGGAGCAGTACTTC. Translating it yields CASSLGVGQGAREQYF.

The rearrangement links TRBV12-3 or TRBV12-4 to TRBJ2-6; D is unresolved. V was shortened by 10 bases and J by 0 bases, with 7 bases between the two germline ends. The CDR3 has 13 amino acids. The CDR3 nucleotides read TGTGCCACCTGTAGCTCTGGGGCCAACGTCCTGACTTTC. Translated, it gives CATCSSGANVLTF.

This chain joins TRBV6-4 and TRBJ1-4; D gene uncertain. Germline CDR1 reads MRHNA; CDR2 reads SNTAGT. The CDR3 runs to 12 residues. Trimming stripped 3 bases from V and 11 bases from J, with 10 bases between. The CDR3: CASSDPERKLFF. As DNA, the CDR3 is TGTGCCAGCAGTGATCCGGAGAGGAAACTGTTTTTT.